This T cell receptor (beta chain) is from a study of shared clonotypes between healthy human individuals. General study results and limits: Sequencing depth was predicted to influence how clonotypes are shared among donors.

Details on this clone: Its antigen is currently unknown.

The CDR3 has 17 residues. Memory CD4+ cells were the fraction left after CD45RA+ naive selection. Data came from immunoSEQ multiplex PCR; TCRdb stores just in-frame clones and leaves some out. The sample includes about 600,000 clones, 97% of them seen just once. The rearrangement joins TRBV21-1 to TRBJ2-7. TRBV21-1 is termed a pseudogene. Material for sequencing was naive CD4+ T cells sorted from blood. Subset here: CD45RA+ positively selected. The TCR comes from a woman aged 25 to 39 in good health. CDR3 in amino acids: CASSKEAQHDSAYEQYF. CDR3 in DNA: TGTGCCAGCAGCAAAGAGGCTCAGCACGATTCGGCCTACGAGCAGTACTTC.